One TCR beta chain is described in this entry. This entry comes from a study of T cell changes during pregnancy in multiple sclerosis. The method was immunoSEQ multiplex PCR; TCRdb's version includes in-frame clones alone and lacks a portion of them. The sample consists of about 39,000 clones, around 93% of them appearing once. Germline V gene data show CDR1 as MDHEN and CDR2 as SYDVKM. The CDR3 contains 15 residues. V was clipped by 2 bases and J by 6 bases, with 14 bases between them. This receptor was taken from a female donor with multiple sclerosis, enrolled in a pregnancy study. Sequenced material: CD8+ T cells from peripheral blood mononuclear cells, taken before pregnancy. The J gene is TRBJ1-5, the V gene TRBV28, with TRBD1 as a possible D gene (5 bases). The CDR3 region is CASSLEGSGVQPQHF. DNA of the CDR3: TGTGCCAGCAGTTTAGAGGGGTCGGGGGTTCAGCCCCAGCATTTT.